The source of this T cell receptor (beta chain) is a study of cytomegalovirus exposure and HLA in healthy donors. Study findings and constraints: Researchers catalogued roughly 150 TCR beta chains as cytomegalovirus-associated. With further analysis later on, most CMV-associated TCR beta chains appeared HLA-restricted. A few V segments could not be told apart, such as TRBV6-2 and TRBV6-3, and were left out.

In regard to this clone: Its antigen remains unknown.

The primer mix had 60 Vbeta and 13 Jbeta primers. The method was immunoSEQ multiplex PCR; TCRdb's version includes in-frame clones alone and lacks a portion of them. Seen here are under 200,000 clones, approximately 82% observed once, and the top ten hold less than 5%. V gave up 1 base and J gave up 1 base, with 13 bases separating them. The CDR3 spans 16 residues. Germline values: CDR1 MDHEN, CDR2 SYDVKM. The material sequenced was PBMCs. This TCR derives from a male donor in good health and CMV-seronegative. This sequence joins TRBV28 and TRBJ1-1, with TRBD1 as a possible D gene (5 bases). The CDR3 bases are TGTGCCAGCAGTTTATTTGGGGGGAAGACGAACACTGAAGCTTTCTTT. Its protein is CASSLFGGKTNTEAFF.